Described below is a single TCR beta chain sequence and its context. What this receptor recognizes is not known. It has no much larger one-base neighbor in the sample; base qualities were not kept. The V end loses 5 bases and the J end loses 0 bases, and a stretch of 14 bases separates them. Reading the germline V gene (reference sequence) gives CDR1 SEHNR and CDR2 FQNEAQ. The CDR3 covers 15 residues, taking in both the cysteine and the phenylalanine. The kept DNA is CDR3 alone, 45 bases in frame from the first base. TCRbeta CDR3 regions were amplified from genomic DNA using the immunoSEQ Assay, a bias-controlled multiplex PCR. The study's processing was this. Within the assay, amplification of reference gene primers was used to estimate how many nucleated cells each sample contained. To quantify the absolute abundance of each unique TCRbeta CDR3 rearrangement, sequence reads were collapsed and filtered. For each sample, productive Simpson clonality was calculated as the square root of Simpson's diversity index across productive rearrangements. The source is immuneACCESS, and TCRdb retained only in-frame sequences with V and J called. Part of the clones is not carried over; for the studies checked, unresolved V genes explain less than half of this, and the remainder is unexplained. V and J calls and clone size are given by that table; D and trimming were obtained from the DNA. The sample table lists approximately 200,000 clones, around 88% of them with a count of one. Together, the top ten hold roughly 1.5% of the sample.

Each collaborating institution followed its own protocols to collect whole blood in K2EDTA tubes. For TCRbeta analysis, collaborator samples were shipped as frozen whole blood, as isolated PBMCs, or as DNA extracted from either sample type. This specimen belongs to a study of blood T cell repertoires in COVID-19 (TCRdb year 2020). Study-wide context: The collaborator samples originated in the United States, Italy and Spain and spanned the acute and convalescent phases of COVID-19. The prospective study material was composed of cDNA or gDNA derived from T cells, B-cell-depleted T cells, or PBMCs. Nearly every sample came with metadata listing a de-identified subject ID, COVID-19 status, age in years and sex. Subjects who had been exposed to COVID-19, were actively infected with it, or had recovered from it provided the deeply sampled blood TCRbeta repertoires that made up the dataset. Where HLA class I and class II types were available, the types were taken from metadata supplied by the sample provider, not from assay-based typing. The repertoires were released in a freely available public database meant as a resource for research on the immune response to SARS-CoV-2. The samples were drawn from the first 160 participants of the ongoing ImmuneRACE study and from 950 to 1,500 subjects provided by 6 global collaborators. Broader findings and caveats from the paper: The quantity of clinical and demographic metadata differed by source and by participant and was supplied without curation.

This TCR derives from a man in his late teens or twenties with active or convalescent COVID-19. Recombination linked TRBV7-9 to TRBJ2-7, with TRBD1 perhaps the D gene, on 6 matching bases. The source material was peripheral blood. The CDR3 has the sequence CASSGGLLGSYEQYF. The DNA reads as follows: TGTGCCAGCAGCGGGGGCCTCCTCGGCTCCTACGAGCAGTACTTC.